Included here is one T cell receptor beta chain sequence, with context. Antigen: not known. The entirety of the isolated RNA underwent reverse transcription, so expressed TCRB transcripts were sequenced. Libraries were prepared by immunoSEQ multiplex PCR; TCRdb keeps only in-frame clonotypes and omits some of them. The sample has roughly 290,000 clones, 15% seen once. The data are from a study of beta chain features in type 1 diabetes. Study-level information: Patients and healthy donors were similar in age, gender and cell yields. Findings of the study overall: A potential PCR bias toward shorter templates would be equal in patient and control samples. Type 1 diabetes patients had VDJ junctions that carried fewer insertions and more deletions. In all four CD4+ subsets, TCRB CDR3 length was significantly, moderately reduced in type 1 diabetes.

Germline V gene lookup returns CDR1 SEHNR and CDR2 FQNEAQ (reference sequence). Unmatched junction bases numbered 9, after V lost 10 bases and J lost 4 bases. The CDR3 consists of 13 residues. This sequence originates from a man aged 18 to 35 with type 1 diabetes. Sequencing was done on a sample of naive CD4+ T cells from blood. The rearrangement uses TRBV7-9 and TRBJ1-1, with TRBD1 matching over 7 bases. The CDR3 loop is CATLPSGGTEAFF. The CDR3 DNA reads TGTGCCACCCTACCCTCAGGGGGCACTGAAGCTTTCTTT.